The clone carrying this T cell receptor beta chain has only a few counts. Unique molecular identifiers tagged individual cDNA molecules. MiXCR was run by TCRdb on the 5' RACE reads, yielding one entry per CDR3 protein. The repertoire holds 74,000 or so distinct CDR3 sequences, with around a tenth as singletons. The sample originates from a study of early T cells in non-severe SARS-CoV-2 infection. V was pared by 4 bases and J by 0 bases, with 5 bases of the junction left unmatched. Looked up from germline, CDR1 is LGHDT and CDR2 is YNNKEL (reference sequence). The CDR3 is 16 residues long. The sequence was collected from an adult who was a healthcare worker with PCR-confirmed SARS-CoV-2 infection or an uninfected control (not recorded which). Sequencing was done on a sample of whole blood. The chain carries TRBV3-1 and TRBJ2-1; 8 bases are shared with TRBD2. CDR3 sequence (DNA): TGTGCCAGCAGCCTTCAACTAGCGGCCTCCTACAATGAGCAGTTCTTC. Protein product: CASSLQLAASYNEQFF.